A single sample gave rise to the 3 T cell receptor beta chains below, sequenced in a study of shared clonotypes between healthy human individuals. This table comes from immunoSEQ multiplex PCR, and its TCRdb copy is limited to in-frame clones, with some not included. The table includes about 1.5 million clones, approximately 98% detected once. The sequenced material came from naive CD4+ T cells sorted from blood. Subset here: CD45RA+ positively selected. The receptor set was obtained from a man under 40 in good health.

The chain carries TRBV30 and TRBJ1-2; D gene ambiguous. The CDR3 covers 12 residues. CDR1 and CDR2 from the germline V gene are GTSNPN and SVGIG (reference sequence). V lost 1 base and J lost 4, with 7 bases in between. In DNA, the CDR3 is TGTGCCTGGAGTGAGGACGTCTATGGCTACACCTTC. This codes for CAWSEDVYGYTF.

The chain recombines TRBV28 with TRBJ2-7; D tentatively fits TRBD1 or TRBD2 (5 bases each). Germline V gene lookup returns CDR1 MDHEN and CDR2 SYDVKM. The CDR3 contains 14 residues. Trimming pared 3 bases from V and 2 bases from J, leaving 11 bases between. CDR3 bases: TGTGCCAGCAGTTTCTGGCAGGGAGCCTACGAGCAGTACTTC. Translated, it gives CASSFWQGAYEQYF.

The rearrangement links TRBV9 to TRBJ2-7, with 8 bases lining up with TRBD2. This CDR3 spans 15 amino acids. V lost 2 bases to trimming and J lost 5 bases; unmatched junction nucleotides: 9. The germline V gene encodes CDR1 SGDLS and CDR2 YYNGEE. The chain's CDR3 is CASSVDGRAVDEQYF. DNA for the CDR3: TGTGCCAGCAGCGTTGACGGGAGGGCCGTCGACGAGCAGTACTTC. The full variable domain, rest sourced from reference TRBV9 and TRBJ2-7, is DSGVTQTPKHLITATGQRVTLRCSPRSGDLSVYWYQQSLDQGLQFLIQYYNGEERAKGNILERFSAQQFPDLHSELNLSSLELGDSALYFCASSVDGRAVDEQYFGPGTRLTVT.